Listed below are T cell receptor beta chains from one sample, sequenced in a study of blood T cell repertoires in COVID-19. The method was immunoSEQ multiplex PCR; TCRdb's version includes in-frame clones alone and lacks a portion of them. The sample gives just under 65,000 clones, around 82% of which show up once; 12% to 15% is in the top ten. The specimen sequenced was peripheral blood. Receptors were obtained from a man in his fifties or sixties with COVID-19, enrolled during active disease. The conserved cysteine and the conserved F or W are not part of the CDR3 here.

v_call cdr3_aa
TRBV27 ASSTTGPGELF
TRBV6-6 ASSLIHRSEENSYEQY
TRBV9 ASSSRERGLDTQY
TRBV3-1/TRBV3-2 ASSQERGFGTEAF
TRBV5-1 ASSGLQGVGYEQY
TRBV11-1 ASSLRGAWNTEAF
TRBV19 ATETDSTDTQY
TRBV4-1 ASSPVSWGQNIQY
TRBV7-6 ASSRTTGPTDTQY
TRBV11-2 ASSATSGRFGTQY
TRBV11-2 ASSTTWGLNYEQY
TRBV7-2 ASSESGHGRYEQY
TRBV2 ASSRGGHLNTEAF
TRBV4-1 ASSQVPTQPQH
TRBV29-1 SAEGGATSTDTQY
TRBV6-5 ASSRGQGGWSEAF
TRBV18 ASSPTGGTNQPQH
TRBV5-4 ASSPGFSYNEQF
TRBV6-6 ASSDRGSTGNTQY
TRBV7-3 ASSLFLPTEPRLAPHGTQY
TRBV5-3 ARSAGTGGTGELF
TRBV5-6 ASSTLAVSSYNEQF
TRBV20-1 SARERLGYI
TRBV6-6 ASSSNFPNGYT
TRBV7-3 ASSSPGRGYT
TRBV18 ASSPRTTGVNTEAF
TRBV4-2 ASSSGGDTQY
TRBV19 ASSAGPGANVLT